The present T cell receptor beta chain was sequenced within a study of T cells in Graves' hyperthyroidism and ophthalmopathy. The wider study: The initial diagnosis was the point when peripheral blood was collected, ahead of any treatment.

Amplification of TCR beta CDR3 regions used RNA as the template. Using the HTBI primer set, a first-round RT-PCR was run on the TCR CDR3. TCRdb reanalysed the multiplex PCR reads using MiXCR and keeps one entry per CDR3 protein. The sample includes around 35,000 distinct CDR3 sequences, under 65% of them seen just once. Whole-study results and caveats: Appearing also in blood were most of the thyroid clonotypes expanded above 0.001.

In making diagnoses, clinical symptoms, serum thyroxine and TRAb, thyroid ultrasound and orbital computed tomography were all used. PBMCs came from 10 ml fresh peripheral blood. The CDR3 spans 13 residues. V lost 3 bases to trimming and J lost 5 bases, with 10 bases between them. CDR1 is SGHAT and CDR2 is FQNNGV in the germline V gene. Concerning this clonotype: The antigen is unknown.

The chain employs TRBV11-2 and TRBJ1-1; D not resolved. This sequence originates from a woman aged 40 to 50 with Graves' ophthalmopathy. The sequenced sample consisted of blood. The CDR3 reads CASSLAGETEAFF. In DNA, the CDR3 is TGTGCCAGCAGCTTGGCAGGTGAAACTGAAGCTTTCTTT.